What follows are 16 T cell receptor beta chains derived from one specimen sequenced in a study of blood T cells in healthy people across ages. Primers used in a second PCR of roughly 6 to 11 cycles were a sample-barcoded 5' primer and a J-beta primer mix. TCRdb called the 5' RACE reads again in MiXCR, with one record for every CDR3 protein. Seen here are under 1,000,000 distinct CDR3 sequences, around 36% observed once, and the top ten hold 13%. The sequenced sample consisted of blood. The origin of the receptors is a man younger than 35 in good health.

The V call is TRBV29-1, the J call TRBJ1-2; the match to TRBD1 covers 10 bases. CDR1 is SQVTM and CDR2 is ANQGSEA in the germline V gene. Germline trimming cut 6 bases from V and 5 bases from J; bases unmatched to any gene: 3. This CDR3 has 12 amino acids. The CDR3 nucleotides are TGCAGCGTCCGGGACAGGGGTTATGGCTACACCTTC. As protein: CSVRDRGYGYTF.

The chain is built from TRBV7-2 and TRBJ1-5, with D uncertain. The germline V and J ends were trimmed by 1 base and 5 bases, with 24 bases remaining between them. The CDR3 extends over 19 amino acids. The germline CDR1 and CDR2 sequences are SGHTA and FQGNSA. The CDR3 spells CASSLGGGRVGVFDQPQHF. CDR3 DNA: TGTGCCAGCAGCTTAGGGGGAGGGAGGGTAGGAGTCTTCGATCAGCCCCAGCATTTT. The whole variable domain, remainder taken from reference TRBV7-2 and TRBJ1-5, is GAGVSQSPSNKVTEKGKDVELRCDPISGHTALYWYRQSLGQGLEFLIYFQGNSAPDKSGLPSDRFSAERTGGSVSTLTIQRTQQEDSAVYLCASSLGGGRVGVFDQPQHFGDGTRLSIL.

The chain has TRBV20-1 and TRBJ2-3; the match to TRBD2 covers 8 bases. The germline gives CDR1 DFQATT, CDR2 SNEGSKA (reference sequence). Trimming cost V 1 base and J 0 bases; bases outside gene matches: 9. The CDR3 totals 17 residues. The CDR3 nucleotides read TGCAGTGCTAGAGCGAGCGGGGGTCGAAGTAGCACAGATACGCAGTATTTT. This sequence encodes CSARASGGRSSTDTQYF.

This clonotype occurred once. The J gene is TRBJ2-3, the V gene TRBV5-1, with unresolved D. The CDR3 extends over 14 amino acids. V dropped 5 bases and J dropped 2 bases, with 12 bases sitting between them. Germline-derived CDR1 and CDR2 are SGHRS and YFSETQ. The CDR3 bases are TGCGCCAGCAGAGACGTGGGGATCACAGATACGCAGTATTTT. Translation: CASRDVGITDTQYF. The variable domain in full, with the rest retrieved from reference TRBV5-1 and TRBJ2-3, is KAGVTQTPRYLIKTRGQQVTLSCSPISGHRSVSWYQQTPGQGLQFLFEYFSETQRNKGNFPGRFSGRQFSNSRSEMNVSTLELGDSALYLCASRDVGITDTQYFGPGTRLTVL.

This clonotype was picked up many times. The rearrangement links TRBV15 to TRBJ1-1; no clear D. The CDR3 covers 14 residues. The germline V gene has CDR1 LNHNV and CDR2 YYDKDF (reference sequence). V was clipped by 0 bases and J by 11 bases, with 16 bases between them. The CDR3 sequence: CATSRDPTAPLAFF. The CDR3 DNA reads TGTGCCACCAGCAGAGATCCGACCGCCCCTTTGGCTTTCTTT.

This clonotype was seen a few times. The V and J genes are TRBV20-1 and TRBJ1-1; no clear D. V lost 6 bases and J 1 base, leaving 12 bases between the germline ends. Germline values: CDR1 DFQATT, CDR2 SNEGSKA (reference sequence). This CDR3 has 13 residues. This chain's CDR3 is CSAETPKNTEAFF. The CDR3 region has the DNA TGCAGTGCCGAGACCCCTAAGAACACTGAAGCTTTCTTT.

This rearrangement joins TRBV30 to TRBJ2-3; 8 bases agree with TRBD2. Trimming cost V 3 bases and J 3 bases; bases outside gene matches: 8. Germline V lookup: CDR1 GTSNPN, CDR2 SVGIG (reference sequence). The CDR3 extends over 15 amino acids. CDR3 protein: CAWSPRGGTTDTQYF. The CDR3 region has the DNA TGTGCCTGGAGCCCCCGCGGGGGGACGACAGATACGCAGTATTTT.

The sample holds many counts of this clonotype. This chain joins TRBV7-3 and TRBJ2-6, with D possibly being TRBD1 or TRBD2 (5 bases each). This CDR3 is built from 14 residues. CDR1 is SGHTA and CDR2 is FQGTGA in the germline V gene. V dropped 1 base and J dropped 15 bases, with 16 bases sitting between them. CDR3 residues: CASSLNGAGTDLTF. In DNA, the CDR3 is TGTGCCAGCAGCTTAAACGGTGCAGGGACCGACCTGACTTTC.

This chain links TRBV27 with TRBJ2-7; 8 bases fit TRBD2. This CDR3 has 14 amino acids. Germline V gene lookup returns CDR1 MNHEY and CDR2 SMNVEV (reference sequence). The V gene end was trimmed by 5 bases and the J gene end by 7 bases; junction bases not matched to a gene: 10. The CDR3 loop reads CASSVAGGRWEQYF. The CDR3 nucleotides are TGTGCCAGCAGTGTTGCGGGGGGCAGGTGGGAGCAGTACTTC.

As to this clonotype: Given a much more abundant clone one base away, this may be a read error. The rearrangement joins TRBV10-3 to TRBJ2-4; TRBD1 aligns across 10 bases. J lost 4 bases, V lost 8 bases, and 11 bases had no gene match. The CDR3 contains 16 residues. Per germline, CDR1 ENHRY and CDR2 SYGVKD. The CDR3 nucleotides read TGTGCCATCGGCTTACCCCCGGGACAGGGGAAAAACATTCAGTACTTC. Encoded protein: CAIGLPPGQGKNIQYF.

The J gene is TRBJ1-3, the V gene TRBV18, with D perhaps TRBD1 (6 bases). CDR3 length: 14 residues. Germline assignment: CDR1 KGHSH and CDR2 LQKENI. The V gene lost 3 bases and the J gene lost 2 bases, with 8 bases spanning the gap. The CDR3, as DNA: TGTGCCAGCTCACCGGCAGGGGCTGGAAACACCATATATTTT. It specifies CASSPAGAGNTIYF.

In DNA form, the CDR3 reads TGTGCCAGCAGCGCGGACAGTGCTGCGAGCTCTGGAAACACCATATATTTT. Translation: CASSADSAASSGNTIYF. J is TRBJ1-3 and V is TRBV4-2; D is perhaps TRBD1 (6 bases). This CDR3 spans 17 amino acids. V was trimmed by 5 bases and J by 0 bases, leaving 17 bases between them. Germline CDR1 is LGHNA and CDR2 is YNFKEQ.

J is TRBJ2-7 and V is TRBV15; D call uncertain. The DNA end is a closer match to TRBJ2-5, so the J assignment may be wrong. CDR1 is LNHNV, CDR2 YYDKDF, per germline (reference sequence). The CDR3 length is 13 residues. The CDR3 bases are TGTGCCACCAGCAGAGATCAAAGAGAGACCCAGTACTTC. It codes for CATSRDQRETQYF.

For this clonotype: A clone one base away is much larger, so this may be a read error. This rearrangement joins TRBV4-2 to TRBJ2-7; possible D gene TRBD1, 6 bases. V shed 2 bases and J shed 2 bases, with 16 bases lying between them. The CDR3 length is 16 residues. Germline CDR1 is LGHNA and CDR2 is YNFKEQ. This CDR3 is CASSQTGQAGAYEQYF. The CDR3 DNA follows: TGTGCCAGCAGCCAAACGGGGCAAGCAGGGGCCTACGAGCAGTACTTC.

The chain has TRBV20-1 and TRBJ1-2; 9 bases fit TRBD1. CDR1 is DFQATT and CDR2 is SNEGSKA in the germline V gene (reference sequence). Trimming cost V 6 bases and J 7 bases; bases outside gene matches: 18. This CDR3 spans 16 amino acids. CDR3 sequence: CSARPGTGLSTSGYTF. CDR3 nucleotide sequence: TGCAGTGCGCGTCCCGGGACAGGGCTAAGTACCTCTGGCTACACCTTC.

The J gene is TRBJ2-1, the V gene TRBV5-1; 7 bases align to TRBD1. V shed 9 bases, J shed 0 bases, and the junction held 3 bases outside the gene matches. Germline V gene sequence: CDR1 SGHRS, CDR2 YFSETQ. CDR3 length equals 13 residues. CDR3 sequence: CAKTGVSYNEQFF. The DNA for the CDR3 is TGCGCCAAAACAGGGGTCTCCTACAATGAGCAGTTCTTC. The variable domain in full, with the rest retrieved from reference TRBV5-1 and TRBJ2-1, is KAGVTQTPRYLIKTRGQQVTLSCSPISGHRSVSWYQQTPGQGLQFLFEYFSETQRNKGNFPGRFSGRQFSNSRSEMNVSTLELGDSALYLCAKTGVSYNEQFFGPGTRLTVL.